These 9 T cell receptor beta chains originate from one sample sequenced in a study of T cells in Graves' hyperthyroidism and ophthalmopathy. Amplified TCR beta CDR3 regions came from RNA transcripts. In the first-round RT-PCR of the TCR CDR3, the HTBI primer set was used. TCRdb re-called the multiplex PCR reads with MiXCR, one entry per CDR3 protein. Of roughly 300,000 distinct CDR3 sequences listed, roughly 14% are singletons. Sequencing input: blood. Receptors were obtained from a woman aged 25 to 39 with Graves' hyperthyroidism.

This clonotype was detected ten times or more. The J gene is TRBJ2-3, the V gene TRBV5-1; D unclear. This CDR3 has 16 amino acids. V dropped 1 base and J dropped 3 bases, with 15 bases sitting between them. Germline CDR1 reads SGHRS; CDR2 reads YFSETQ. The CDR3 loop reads CASSLHGVPGTDTQYF. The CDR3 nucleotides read TGCGCCAGCAGCTTGCATGGGGTTCCTGGGACAGATACGCAGTATTTT.

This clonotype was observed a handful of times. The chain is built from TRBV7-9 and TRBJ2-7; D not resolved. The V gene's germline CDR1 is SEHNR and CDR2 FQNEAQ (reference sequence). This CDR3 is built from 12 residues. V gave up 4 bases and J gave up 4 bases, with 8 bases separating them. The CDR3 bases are TGTGCCAGCAGCTCCGTCGGGTACGAGCAGTACTTC. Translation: CASSSVGYEQYF.

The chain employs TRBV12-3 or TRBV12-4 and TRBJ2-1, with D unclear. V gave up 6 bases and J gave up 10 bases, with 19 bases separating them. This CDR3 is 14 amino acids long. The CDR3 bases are TGTGCCAGCAGGGGATTGGATGGGCACACCGAGCAGTTCTTC. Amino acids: CASRGLDGHTEQFF.

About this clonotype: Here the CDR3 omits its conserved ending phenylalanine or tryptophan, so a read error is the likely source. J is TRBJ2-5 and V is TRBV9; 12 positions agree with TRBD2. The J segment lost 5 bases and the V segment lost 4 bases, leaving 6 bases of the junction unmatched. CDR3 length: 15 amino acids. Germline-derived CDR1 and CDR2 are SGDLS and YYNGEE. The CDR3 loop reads CASSPTSGRGETQYL. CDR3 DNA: TGTGCCAGCAGCCCGACTAGCGGGAGAGGGGAGACCCAGTACCTC.

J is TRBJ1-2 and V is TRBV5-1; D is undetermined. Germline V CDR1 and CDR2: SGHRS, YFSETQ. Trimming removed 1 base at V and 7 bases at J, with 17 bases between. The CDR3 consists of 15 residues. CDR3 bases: TGCGCCAGCAGCTTGCGAGACGGTTTGGTAGGTGGCTACACCTTC. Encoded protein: CASSLRDGLVGGYTF.

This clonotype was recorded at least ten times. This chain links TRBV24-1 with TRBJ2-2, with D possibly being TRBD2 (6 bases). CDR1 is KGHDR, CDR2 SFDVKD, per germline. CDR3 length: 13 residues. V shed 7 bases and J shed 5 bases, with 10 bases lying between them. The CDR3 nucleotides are TGTGCCACCAGCGGGAGTCAAACCGGGGAGCTGTTTTTT. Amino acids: CATSGSQTGELFF.

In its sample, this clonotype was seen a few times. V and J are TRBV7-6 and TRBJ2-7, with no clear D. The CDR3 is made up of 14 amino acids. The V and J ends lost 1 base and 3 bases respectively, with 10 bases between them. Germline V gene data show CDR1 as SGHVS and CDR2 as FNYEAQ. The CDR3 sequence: CASSLGPNFYEQYF. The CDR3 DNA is TGTGCCAGCAGCTTAGGTCCGAACTTCTACGAGCAGTACTTC.

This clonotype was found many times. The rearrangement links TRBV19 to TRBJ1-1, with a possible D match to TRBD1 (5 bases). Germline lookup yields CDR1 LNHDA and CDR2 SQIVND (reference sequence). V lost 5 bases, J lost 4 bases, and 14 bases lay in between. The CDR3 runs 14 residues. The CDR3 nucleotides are TGTGCCAGTAGTGCCAGGGAAGGTGGCACTGAAGCTTTCTTT. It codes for CASSAREGGTEAFF.

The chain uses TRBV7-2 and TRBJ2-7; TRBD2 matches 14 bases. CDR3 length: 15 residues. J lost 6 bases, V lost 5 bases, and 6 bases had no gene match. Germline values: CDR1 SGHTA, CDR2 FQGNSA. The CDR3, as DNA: TGTGCCAGCAGCCCGGGGGGACTAGCGGGAGTCGAGCAGTACTTC. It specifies CASSPGGLAGVEQYF.